The 10 T cell receptor beta chains in this list originate from one sample, sequenced in a study of Ad26.COV2.S vaccination and SARS-CoV-2 variants. Measured with immunoSEQ multiplex PCR; TCRdb has only the in-frame clones, and not every one. The table shows about 240,000 clones, with roughly 90% occurring only once. As for treatment: around 19 received Ad26.COV2.S at low or high dose, single or two shots; about 5 received placebo; per-sample allocation not given. The study sampled participants on day 63 after the first vaccine or placebo injection. The sequencing here drew on peripheral blood, taken in a trial of Ad26.COV2.S vaccine versus placebo. These receptors were taken from a person between 18 and 65 years old who received the Ad26.COV2.S COVID-19 vaccine or a placebo.

J is TRBJ1-2 and V is TRBV30; no reliable D call. The CDR3 extends over 15 amino acids. Trimming stripped 0 bases from V and 3 bases from J, with 14 bases between. The germline CDR1 and CDR2 sequences are GTSNPN and SVGIG (reference sequence). CDR3 sequence: CAWSVEGNPYYGYTF. The CDR3 DNA follows: TGTGCCTGGAGTGTAGAGGGAAACCCCTACTATGGCTACACCTTC.

This clone appeared once. The CDR3: CASSQGGKNLGYEQYF. As DNA, the CDR3 is TGTGCCAGCAGCCAAGGAGGCAAAAACTTGGGCTACGAGCAGTACTTC. The chain couples TRBV3-1 (or the pseudogene TRBV3-2) to TRBJ2-7; unclear D gene. CDR1 is LGHDT, CDR2 YNNKEL, per germline (reference sequence). V lost 1 base and J lost 3, with 16 bases in between. The CDR3 loop spans 16 amino acids.

The chain uses TRBV5-1 and TRBJ2-2; D is perhaps TRBD1 or TRBD2 (5 bases each). The CDR3 spans 15 residues. The ends were cut back, 0 bases at V and 5 bases at J, with 11 bases in the middle. Germline values: CDR1 SGHRS, CDR2 YFSETQ. As DNA, the CDR3 is TGCGCCAGCAGCTTGGAAGGGACGCCAACCGGGGAGCTGTTTTTT. Its translation is CASSLEGTPTGELFF.

The chain couples TRBV7-9 to TRBJ2-1; the match to TRBD2 covers 9 bases. Per germline, CDR1 SEHNR and CDR2 FQNEAQ (reference sequence). This CDR3 comprises 19 residues. V was pared by 1 base and J by 7 bases, with 17 bases of the junction left unmatched. CDR3 coding DNA: TGTGCCAGCAGCTTAGTCCAGGGGAGTAGCGGGAGTCTGACGAATGAGCAGTTCTTC. Translating gives CASSLVQGSSGSLTNEQFF.

V gene TRBV6-5 combines with J gene TRBJ2-3; TRBD2 matches at 9 bases. This CDR3 contains 14 residues. Germline CDR1 reads MNHEY; CDR2 reads SVGAGI. V dropped 7 bases and J dropped 6; count of bases not matched to a gene: 8. CDR3 DNA sequence: TGTGCCAGCACGCGGGAGGGCCTGGCGGATACGCAGTATTTT. Translating gives CASTREGLADTQYF.

This sequence joins TRBV7-6 and TRBJ1-1; D is ambiguous. Trimming took off 0 bases at V and 0 bases at J, with 5 bases between the two ends. Germline assignment: CDR1 SGHVS and CDR2 FNYEAQ. The CDR3 runs 14 residues. The CDR3 DNA reads as TGTGCCAGCAGCTTAGCGGGGTTGAACACTGAAGCTTTCTTT. Protein: CASSLAGLNTEAFF.

The CDR3 DNA reads as TGTGCCAGCAGTTTCCCCGCTCACAGGGGGCGGAAGTCCGGGGAGCTGTTTTTT. Protein product: CASSFPAHRGRKSGELFF. J is TRBJ2-2 and V is TRBV28, with 9 bases aligning to TRBD1. CDR1 is MDHEN, CDR2 SYDVKM, per germline. This CDR3 is built from 18 residues. The trim removed 3 bases at V and 6 bases at J, leaving 14 bases unmatched.

This clone was seen repeatedly, ten times or more. This rearrangement joins TRBV12-3 or TRBV12-4 to TRBJ1-1; D gene ambiguous. The CDR3 loop spans 12 amino acids. Trimming took 6 bases from V and 5 from J, leaving 10 bases between them. CDR3 coding DNA: TGTGCCAGCAGCCCCCTAAGGACTGAAGCTTTCTTT. Its protein product is CASSPLRTEAFF.

The chain carries TRBV9 and TRBJ2-1; perhaps TRBD2 as D (7 bases). V shed 1 base and J shed 8 bases, with 10 bases lying between them. The CDR3 extends over 13 amino acids. Germline loops: CDR1 SGDLS, CDR2 YYNGEE. DNA of the CDR3: TGTGCCAGCAGCGTAAGGGGGGGCGATGAGCAGTTCTTC. Translation gives CASSVRGGDEQFF.

This chain links TRBV19 with TRBJ1-2; a possible D gene is TRBD1 (6 bases). The V end was cut by 6 bases, the J end by 4 bases, with 15 bases between. CDR3 size: 14 residues. Looked up from germline, CDR1 is LNHDA and CDR2 is SQIVND (reference sequence). CDR3 loop: CASSQRTAPYGYTF. The CDR3, as DNA: TGTGCCAGTAGCCAACGGACAGCCCCCTATGGCTACACCTTC.